The present TCR beta chain was sequenced within a study of beta chain features in type 1 diabetes. All sorted populations exceeded 95% purity. Study-wide findings and caveats: All four CD4+ subsets from Type 1 diabetes patients carried moderately but significantly shorter TCRB CDR3s. Individuals with type 1 diabetes displayed fewer insertions and more deletions at VDJ junctions.

Every isolated RNA sample was fully reverse transcribed, so sequencing captured expressed TCRB transcripts. Assay used: immunoSEQ multiplex PCR; TCRdb lists only in-frame clones, some missing. The sample lists about 180,000 clones, approximately 7.8% seen once, with around 0.9% in the top ten. A remark on this clone: Antigen specificity is unknown.

CDR1 and CDR2 (germline): MGHRA, YSYEKL. Trimming cost V 0 bases and J 8 bases, with 14 bases left between them. The CDR3 has 15 amino acids. The source material was central memory CD4+ T cells from blood. The TCR originated in a woman in her 40s with type 1 diabetes. The rearrangement uses TRBV4-1 and TRBJ2-1, with D possibly TRBD2 on 5 matching bases. Written as DNA, the CDR3 is TGCGCCAGCAGCCAAGACCCACTAGGCAGCGATGAGCAGTTCTTC. Amino acid sequence: CASSQDPLGSDEQFF.